One sample yielded the 18 T cell receptor beta chains listed below, sequenced in a study of T-cell memory formation after mild COVID-19. TCRdb reprocessed the 5' RACE reads via MiXCR and lists one record per CDR3 protein. The sample lists about 260,000 distinct CDR3 sequences, roughly 8.2% seen once, with roughly 22% in the top ten. What was sequenced was PBMCs or a T cell subset sorted from them (not recorded which). These receptors were collected from a man younger than 30 who had mild COVID-19 (a few samples of this study predate the infection). Cell type and time point are not known.

The sample holds a few counts of this clonotype. The CDR3: CATGAGGERPQHF. The DNA for the CDR3 is TGTGCCACCGGGGCAGGGGGAGAACGGCCCCAGCATTTT. The rearrangement joins TRBV24-1 to TRBJ1-5; 7 bases line up with TRBD1. Germline assignment: CDR1 KGHDR and CDR2 SFDVKD. The CDR3 length is 13 residues. J lost 9 bases, V lost 9 bases, and 10 bases had no gene match.

This clonotype was seen a handful of times. This chain joins TRBV12-3 or TRBV12-4 and TRBJ2-3; 8 nucleotides match TRBD2. After removal of 6 bases from V and 2 bases from J, the junction contained 10 bases not matched to a gene. This CDR3 comprises 16 residues. The CDR3 nucleotides read TGTGCCAGCAGACGCAATCCGGGGGGGCTCACAGATACGCAGTATTTT. Residues: CASRRNPGGLTDTQYF.

This clonotype was seen a handful of times. This rearrangement joins TRBV9 to TRBJ1-2; tentatively, D is TRBD1 (5 bases). The CDR3 is 13 amino acids. Germline CDR1 reads SGDLS; CDR2 reads YYNGEE. With 4 bases removed from V and 7 bases from J, the gap between germline ends came to 14 bases. CDR3 sequence (DNA): TGTGCCAGCAGCTCGGAGGGTAGGGGTGGCTACACCTTC. This encodes CASSSEGRGGYTF.

The chain combines TRBV7-3 with TRBJ1-1; 8 nucleotides line up with TRBD1. Germline values: CDR1 SGHTA, CDR2 FQGTGA. J gave up 4 bases and V 0 bases, and 10 bases lay outside the gene matches. The CDR3 extends over 17 amino acids. The CDR3 nucleotides read TGTGCCAGCAGCTTAACTGGGGACAGGCCATTTCGCACTGAAGCTTTCTTT. Translated: CASSLTGDRPFRTEAFF. The variable domain in full, with the rest retrieved from reference TRBV7-3 and TRBJ1-1, is GAGVSQTPSNKVTEKGKYVELRCDPISGHTALYWYRQSLGQGPEFLIYFQGTGAADDSGLPNDRFFAVRPEGSVSTLKIQRTERGDSAVYLCASSLTGDRPFRTEAFFGQGTRLTVV.

This clonotype was seen once. This chain uses TRBV11-2 with TRBJ2-5; 8 bases are a match to TRBD1. Germline CDR1 is SGHAT and CDR2 is FQNNGV. The J segment lost 2 bases and the V segment lost 1 base, leaving 6 bases of the junction unmatched. This CDR3 has 16 residues. CDR3 coding DNA: TGTGCCAGCAGCTTAGTCGGGGGACAGGCTCAAGAGACCCAGTACTTC. It translates to CASSLVGGQAQETQYF.

This clonotype came up many times. The J gene is TRBJ2-1, the V gene TRBV5-1, with D possibly being TRBD1 or TRBD2 (5 bases each). Germline CDR1 SGHRS, CDR2 YFSETQ. Trimming stripped 4 bases from V and 6 bases from J, with 11 bases between. There are 13 residues in the CDR3. CDR3 sequence reads: CASSQTGPNEQFF. The CDR3, as DNA: TGCGCCAGCAGCCAAACGGGGCCCAATGAGCAGTTCTTC.

The V call is TRBV28, the J call TRBJ2-2; unclear D gene. The CDR3 consists of 14 residues. Trimming shortened V by 8 bases and J by 10 bases, and 20 bases separated the two germline ends. The germline CDR1 and CDR2 sequences are MDHEN and SYDVKM. CDR3 nucleotide sequence: TGTGCCAGCGATATGGGCGGACCATCGGCGGAGCTGTTTTTT. This gives the protein CASDMGGPSAELFF.

This clonotype was seen a few times. The gene calls are TRBV6-2 or TRBV6-3 and TRBJ2-2; D is unresolved. This CDR3 is 14 amino acids long. V lost 0 bases, J lost 4 bases, and 6 bases lay in between. CDR1 is MNHEY and CDR2 is SVGEGT in the germline V gene. The CDR3 DNA is TGTGCCAGCAGTTACTCGATGGCCACCGGGGAGCTGTTTTTT. Translating gives CASSYSMATGELFF.

This chain connects TRBV29-1 to TRBJ2-5; D is unclear. In germline, CDR1 is SQVTM, CDR2 ANQGSEA. The CDR3 has 13 residues. The V and J ends lost 5 bases and 0 bases respectively, with 10 bases between them. The CDR3 nucleotides are TGCAGCGTTTCTAGGCAGGACCAAGAGACCCAGTACTTC. This encodes CSVSRQDQETQYF.

There are a few counts of this clonotype. J is TRBJ1-1 and V is TRBV6-2 or TRBV6-3; TRBD1 might be the D (5 bases). V lost 0 bases, J lost 2 bases, and 13 bases lay in between. CDR1 is MNHEY, CDR2 SVGEGT, per germline. The CDR3 is 16 amino acids. This chain's CDR3 is CASSYSPATGNTEAFF. In DNA, the CDR3 is TGTGCCAGCAGTTACTCCCCGGCTACAGGAAACACTGAAGCTTTCTTT.

This clonotype appeared a few times. This rearrangement joins TRBV5-1 to TRBJ2-1; 8 positions agree with TRBD1. This CDR3 has 15 residues. The V segment lost 4 bases and the J segment 9 bases; nucleotides outside the gene matches: 12. Germline assignment: CDR1 SGHRS and CDR2 YFSETQ. CDR3 loop: CASSEDRAGYSEQFF. CDR3 coding DNA: TGCGCCAGCAGCGAGGACAGGGCAGGTTATAGTGAGCAGTTCTTC. Supplemented by reference TRBV5-1 and TRBJ2-1, the full variable domain reads KAGVTQTPRYLIKTRGQQVTLSCSPISGHRSVSWYQQTPGQGLQFLFEYFSETQRNKGNFPGRFSGRQFSNSRSEMNVSTLELGDSALYLCASSEDRAGYSEQFFGPGTRLTVL.

This clonotype was seen a few times. The V gene is TRBV3-1, the J gene TRBJ2-4; 7 bases match TRBD1. The CDR3 has 20 residues. Trimming removed 0 bases from V and 0 bases from J; junction bases left unmatched: 14. The V gene's germline CDR1 is LGHDT and CDR2 YNNKEL (reference sequence). CDR3 region: CASSQDGRTGGNLAKNIQYF. CDR3 nucleotide sequence: TGTGCCAGCAGCCAAGACGGCCGGACAGGCGGAAACCTAGCCAAAAACATTCAGTACTTC. Full variable domain (outside the CDR3, taken from reference TRBV3-1 and TRBJ2-4): DTAVSQTPKYLVTQMGNDKSIKCEQNLGHDTMYWYKQDSKKFLKIMFSYNNKELIINETVPNRFSPKSPDKAHLNLHINSLELGDSAVYFCASSQDGRTGGNLAKNIQYFGAGTRLSVL.

This clonotype appeared many times. The CDR3 spells CASSLARQGESEAFF. In DNA, the CDR3 is TGTGCCAGCAGCTTAGCGCGCCAAGGGGAGTCTGAAGCTTTCTTT. The chain links TRBV7-2 to TRBJ1-1, with a possible D match to TRBD1 (5 bases). Trimming shortened V by 0 bases and J by 6 bases, and 14 bases separated the two germline ends. This CDR3 has 15 amino acids. CDR1 is SGHTA, CDR2 FQGNSA, per germline.

This clonotype was detected many times. The chain uses TRBV3-1 and TRBJ1-1; D may be TRBD1 (6 bases). In germline, CDR1 is LGHDT, CDR2 YNNKEL (reference sequence). Trimming stripped 3 bases from V and 5 bases from J, with 13 bases between. This CDR3 region has 14 residues. The CDR3 spells CASSHHRDGTEAFF. CDR3 DNA: TGTGCCAGCAGCCACCACAGGGATGGGACTGAAGCTTTCTTT.

This sequence joins TRBV29-1 and TRBJ1-1; 12 nucleotides align to TRBD1. The V segment lost 6 bases and the J segment 7 bases; nucleotides outside the gene matches: 15. CDR3 length: 16 residues. From germline, CDR1 is SQVTM and CDR2 ANQGSEA. CDR3 sequence reads: CSVRGQGASGSNEAFF. CDR3 DNA sequence: TGCAGCGTCCGGGGACAGGGGGCCTCGGGGTCGAATGAAGCTTTCTTT. The full variable domain, completed using reference TRBV29-1 and TRBJ1-1, is SAVISQKPSRDICQRGTSLTIQCQVDSQVTMMFWYRQQPGQSLTLIATANQGSEATYESGFVIDKFPISRPNLTFSTLTVSNMSPEDSSIYLCSVRGQGASGSNEAFFGQGTRLTVV.

The chain joins TRBV6-6 to TRBJ1-5; perhaps TRBD1 as D (6 bases). Germline V gene data show CDR1 as MNHNY and CDR2 as SVGAGI (reference sequence). V gave up 5 bases and J gave up 1 base, with 12 bases separating them. This CDR3 has 15 amino acids. CDR3 bases: TGTGCCAGCAGTGCACAGGGTGGGAGCAATCAGCCCCAGCATTTT. Translated: CASSAQGGSNQPQHF.

V is TRBV6-1 and J is TRBJ2-7; 12 bases agree with TRBD2. The CDR3 consists of 16 residues. In germline, CDR1 is MNHNS, CDR2 SASEGT. Unmatched junction bases numbered 11, after V lost 6 bases and J lost 5 bases. This chain's CDR3 is CASRLAGGSPRHEQYV. The DNA of the CDR3 is TGTGCCAGCAGACTAGCGGGGGGATCCCCCCGTCACGAGCAGTACGTC.

This clonotype was seen repeatedly, ten times or more. The gene calls are TRBV24-1 and TRBJ2-5; D call uncertain. Trimming removed 4 bases from V and 5 bases from J, with 4 bases in between. The CDR3 runs 11 residues. The germline gives CDR1 KGHDR, CDR2 SFDVKD. Here the CDR3 DNA reads TGTGCCACCAGTGAGACGGAGACCCAGTACTTC. Its translation: CATSETETQYF.